These 4 T cell receptor beta chains were sequenced from one sample in a study of T-cell memory formation after mild COVID-19. TCRdb independently ran MiXCR on the 5' RACE reads; one entry per CDR3 protein. The table has roughly 620,000 distinct CDR3 sequences, approximately 19% seen once. Sequencing was performed on PBMCs or a T cell subset sorted from them (not recorded which). The receptors were sampled from an adult woman who had mild COVID-19 (a few samples of this study predate the infection). Cell type and time point are not known.

This chain joins TRBV20-1 and TRBJ2-1; TRBD2 matches at 9 bases. J lost 4 bases, V lost 3 bases, and 10 bases had no gene match. The germline V gene encodes CDR1 DFQATT and CDR2 SNEGSKA (reference sequence). The CDR3 contains 16 residues. As DNA, the CDR3 is TGCAGTGCTAGGGGGGTCGCGGGAGGGATTTACAATGAGCAGTTCTTC. Its protein is CSARGVAGGIYNEQFF.

The rearrangement joins TRBV6-1 to TRBJ1-4; possible D gene TRBD1, 5 bases. The CDR3 extends over 16 amino acids. V was shortened by 5 bases and J by 4 bases, with 17 bases between the two germline ends. The germline V gene has CDR1 MNHNS and CDR2 SASEGT. CDR3 DNA sequence: TGTGCCAGCAGTCCACCACCGGGACGGAGTAATGAAAAACTGTTTTTT. Its protein product is CASSPPPGRSNEKLFF.

This clonotype was counted between two and nine times. This sequence joins TRBV5-1 and TRBJ2-2; a weak D match, TRBD2 (6 bases). The germline V gene encodes CDR1 SGHRS and CDR2 YFSETQ. CDR3 length: 14 residues. The V end was cut by 4 bases, the J end by 6 bases, with 13 bases between. The CDR3 is CASSHSGGAGELFF. The CDR3 region has the DNA TGCGCCAGCAGCCACAGCGGAGGGGCCGGGGAGCTGTTTTTT.

This clonotype was counted only a few times. The chain links TRBV14 to TRBJ2-3, with 11 bases fitting TRBD2. In germline, CDR1 is SGHDN, CDR2 FVKESK. The CDR3 is 17 residues long. With V trimmed by 3 bases and J by 6 bases, 11 bases remained unmatched. The CDR3 nucleotides are TGTGCCAGCAGCCACCCACCACTAGCGGGAGCGATTGATACGCAGTATTTT. Protein product: CASSHPPLAGAIDTQYF.